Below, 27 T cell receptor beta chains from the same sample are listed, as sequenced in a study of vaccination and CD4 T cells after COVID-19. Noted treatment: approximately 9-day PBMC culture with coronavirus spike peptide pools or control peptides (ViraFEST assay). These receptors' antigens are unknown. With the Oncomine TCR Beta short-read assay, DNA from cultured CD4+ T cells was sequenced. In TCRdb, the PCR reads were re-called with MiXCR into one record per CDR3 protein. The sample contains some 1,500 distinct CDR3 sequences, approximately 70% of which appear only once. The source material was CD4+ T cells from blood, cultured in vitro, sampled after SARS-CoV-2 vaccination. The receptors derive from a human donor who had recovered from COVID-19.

In DNA form, the CDR3 reads TGTGCCAGCAGTCCTGTCCCGGGACAGGGGACGGCTGAAGCTTTCTTT. Translation gives CASSPVPGQGTAEAFF. The chain links TRBV6-1 to TRBJ1-1; 10 positions match TRBD1. The CDR3 spans 16 residues. Germline lookup yields CDR1 MNHNS and CDR2 SASEGT. V shed 5 bases, J shed 6 bases, and the junction held 12 bases outside the gene matches.

The CDR3 is CASSPQDSNYGYTF. As DNA, the CDR3 is TGTGCCAGCTCACCCCAGGACTCTAACTATGGCTACACCTTC. The V call is TRBV18, the J call TRBJ1-2; D not certain. This CDR3 is 14 amino acids long. CDR1 is KGHSH and CDR2 is LQKENI in the germline V gene. The V end was cut by 3 bases, the J end by 0 bases, with 8 bases between.

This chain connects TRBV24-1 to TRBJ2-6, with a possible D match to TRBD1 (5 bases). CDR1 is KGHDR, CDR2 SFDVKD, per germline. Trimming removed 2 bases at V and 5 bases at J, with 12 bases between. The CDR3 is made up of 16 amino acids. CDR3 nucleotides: TGTGCCACCAGTGATTCGACAGTAGGGCGGGCCAACGTCCTGACTTTC. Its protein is CATSDSTVGRANVLTF.

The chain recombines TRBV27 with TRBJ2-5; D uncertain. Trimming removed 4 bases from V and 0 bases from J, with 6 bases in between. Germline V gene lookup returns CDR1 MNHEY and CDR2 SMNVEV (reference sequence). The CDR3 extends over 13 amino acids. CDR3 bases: TGTGCCAGCAGTTCTGCATACCAAGAGACCCAGTACTTC. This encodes CASSSAYQETQYF.

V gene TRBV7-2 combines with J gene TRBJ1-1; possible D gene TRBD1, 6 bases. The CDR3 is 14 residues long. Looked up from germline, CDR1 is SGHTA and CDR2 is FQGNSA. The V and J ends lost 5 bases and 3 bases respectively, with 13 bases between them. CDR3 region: CASSLRGADTEAFF. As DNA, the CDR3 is TGTGCCAGCAGCCTCCGGGGGGCGGACACTGAAGCTTTCTTT.

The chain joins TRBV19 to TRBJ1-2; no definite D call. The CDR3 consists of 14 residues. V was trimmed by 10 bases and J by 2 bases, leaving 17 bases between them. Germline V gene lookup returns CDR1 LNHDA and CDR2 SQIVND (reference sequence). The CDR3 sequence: CATGLGPRNYGYTF. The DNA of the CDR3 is TGTGCCACCGGACTTGGACCTAGGAACTATGGCTACACCTTC.

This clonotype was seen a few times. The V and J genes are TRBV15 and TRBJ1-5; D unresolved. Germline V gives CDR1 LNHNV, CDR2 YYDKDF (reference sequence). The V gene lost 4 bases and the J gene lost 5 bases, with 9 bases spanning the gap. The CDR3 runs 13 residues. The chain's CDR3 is CATSNRPDQPQHF. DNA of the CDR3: TGTGCCACCAGCAACCGACCCGATCAGCCCCAGCATTTT.

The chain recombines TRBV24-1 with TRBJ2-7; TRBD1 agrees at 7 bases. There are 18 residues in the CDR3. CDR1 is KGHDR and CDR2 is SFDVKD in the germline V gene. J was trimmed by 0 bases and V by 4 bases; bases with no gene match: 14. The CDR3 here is CATSEIQGLGPSSYEQYF. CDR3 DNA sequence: TGTGCCACCAGTGAGATACAGGGGCTAGGGCCAAGCTCCTACGAGCAGTACTTC.

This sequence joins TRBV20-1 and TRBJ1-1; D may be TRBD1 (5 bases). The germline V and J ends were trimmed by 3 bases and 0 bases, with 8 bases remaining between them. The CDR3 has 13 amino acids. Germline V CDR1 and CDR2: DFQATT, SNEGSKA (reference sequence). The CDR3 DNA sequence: TGCAGTGCTAGGGGGGGGGTGAACACTGAAGCTTTCTTT. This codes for CSARGGVNTEAFF.

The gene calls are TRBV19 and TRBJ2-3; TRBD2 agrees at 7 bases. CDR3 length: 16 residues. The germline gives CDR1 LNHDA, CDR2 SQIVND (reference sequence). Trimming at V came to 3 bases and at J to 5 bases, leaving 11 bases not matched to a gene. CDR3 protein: CASSIYLAVGGDTQYF. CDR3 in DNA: TGTGCCAGTAGTATCTACCTAGCGGTCGGGGGAGATACGCAGTATTTT.

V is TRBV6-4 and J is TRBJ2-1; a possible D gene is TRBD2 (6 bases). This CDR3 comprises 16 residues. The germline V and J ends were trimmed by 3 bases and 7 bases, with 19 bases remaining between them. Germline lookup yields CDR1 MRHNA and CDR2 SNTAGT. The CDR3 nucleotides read TGTGCCAGCAGTGAAGTAGGAGGGTTAATTGGTAATGAGCAGTTCTTC. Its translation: CASSEVGGLIGNEQFF.

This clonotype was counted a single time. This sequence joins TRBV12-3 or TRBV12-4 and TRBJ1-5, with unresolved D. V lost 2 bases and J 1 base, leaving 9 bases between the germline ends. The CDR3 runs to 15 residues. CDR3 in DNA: TGTGCCAGCAGTTTACGGGCGTTGAGCAATCAGCCCCAGCATTTT. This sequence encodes CASSLRALSNQPQHF.

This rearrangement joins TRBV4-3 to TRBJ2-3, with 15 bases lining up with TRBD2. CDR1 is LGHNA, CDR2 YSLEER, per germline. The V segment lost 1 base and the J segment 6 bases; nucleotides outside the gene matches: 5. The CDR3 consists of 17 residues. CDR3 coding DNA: TGCGCCAGCAGCCAAGGGACTAGCGGGGGGGCAAAGGATACGCAGTATTTT. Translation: CASSQGTSGGAKDTQYF.

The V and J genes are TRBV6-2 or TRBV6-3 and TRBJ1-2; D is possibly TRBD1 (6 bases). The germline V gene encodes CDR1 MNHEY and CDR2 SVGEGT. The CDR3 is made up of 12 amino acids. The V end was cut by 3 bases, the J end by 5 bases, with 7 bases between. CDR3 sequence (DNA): TGTGCCAGCAGTTATGGACAGTATGGCTACACCTTC. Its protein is CASSYGQYGYTF.

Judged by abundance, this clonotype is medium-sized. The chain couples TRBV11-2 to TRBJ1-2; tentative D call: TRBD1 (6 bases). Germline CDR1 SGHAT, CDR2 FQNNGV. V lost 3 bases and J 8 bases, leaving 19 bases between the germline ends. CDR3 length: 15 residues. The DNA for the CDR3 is TGTGCCAGCAGCTTTCGGGTACAGGGCTCGTTCGGCTACACCTTC. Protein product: CASSFRVQGSFGYTF.

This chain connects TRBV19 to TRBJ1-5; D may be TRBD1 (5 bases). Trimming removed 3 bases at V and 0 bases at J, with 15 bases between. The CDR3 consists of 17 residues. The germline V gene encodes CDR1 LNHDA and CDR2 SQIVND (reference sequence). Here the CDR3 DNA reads TGTGCCAGTAGTATGGGCAGGGCAATCTATAGCAATCAGCCCCAGCATTTT. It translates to CASSMGRAIYSNQPQHF.

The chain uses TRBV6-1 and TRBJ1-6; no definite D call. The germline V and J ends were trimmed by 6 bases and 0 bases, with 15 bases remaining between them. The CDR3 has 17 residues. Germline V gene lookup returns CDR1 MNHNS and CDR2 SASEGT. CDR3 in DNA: TGTGCCAGCAGCCTCAAGGGCGTTAGCTCCTATAATTCACCCCTCCACTTT. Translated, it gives CASSLKGVSSYNSPLHF.

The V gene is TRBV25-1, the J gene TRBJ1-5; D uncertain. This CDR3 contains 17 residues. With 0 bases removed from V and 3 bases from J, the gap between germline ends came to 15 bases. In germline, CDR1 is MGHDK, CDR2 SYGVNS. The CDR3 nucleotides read TGTGCCAGCAGTGAATATGAGAGGAGGAAGGTCAATCAGCCCCAGCATTTT. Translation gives CASSEYERRKVNQPQHF.

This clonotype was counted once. In DNA form, the CDR3 reads TGTGCCAGCAGCTTGGGGTCGGGACAGGGGGCTTTCTATGGCTACACCTTC. As protein: CASSLGSGQGAFYGYTF. This rearrangement joins TRBV5-5 to TRBJ1-2; 12 bases map to TRBD1. Germline-derived CDR1 and CDR2 are SGHKS and YYEKEE (reference sequence). The CDR3 length is 17 residues. The V gene end was trimmed by 0 bases and the J gene end by 4 bases; junction bases not matched to a gene: 7. Full variable domain (missing parts from reference TRBV5-5 and TRBJ1-2): DAGVTQSPTHLIKTRGQQVTLRCSPISGHKSVSWYQQVLGQGPQFIFQYYEKEERGRGNFPDRFSARQFPNYSSELNVNALLLGDSALYLCASSLGSGQGAFYGYTFGSGTRLTVV.

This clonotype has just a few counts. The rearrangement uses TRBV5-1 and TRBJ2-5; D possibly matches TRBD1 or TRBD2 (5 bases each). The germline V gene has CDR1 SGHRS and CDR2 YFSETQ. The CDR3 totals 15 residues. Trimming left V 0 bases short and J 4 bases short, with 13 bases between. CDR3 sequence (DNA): TGCGCCAGCAGCTTGGGGGGGACGTCTCTAGAGACCCAGTACTTC. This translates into CASSLGGTSLETQYF. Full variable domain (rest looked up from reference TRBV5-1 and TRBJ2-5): KAGVTQTPRYLIKTRGQQVTLSCSPISGHRSVSWYQQTPGQGLQFLFEYFSETQRNKGNFPGRFSGRQFSNSRSEMNVSTLELGDSALYLCASSLGGTSLETQYFGPGTRLLVL.

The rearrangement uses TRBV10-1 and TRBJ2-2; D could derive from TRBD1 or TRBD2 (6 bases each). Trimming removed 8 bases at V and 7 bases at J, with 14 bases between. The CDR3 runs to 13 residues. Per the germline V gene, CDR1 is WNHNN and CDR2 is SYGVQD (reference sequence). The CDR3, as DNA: TGCGCCAGCCAAGGGGGGATCGGCGGGGAGCTGTTTTTT. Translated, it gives CASQGGIGGELFF.

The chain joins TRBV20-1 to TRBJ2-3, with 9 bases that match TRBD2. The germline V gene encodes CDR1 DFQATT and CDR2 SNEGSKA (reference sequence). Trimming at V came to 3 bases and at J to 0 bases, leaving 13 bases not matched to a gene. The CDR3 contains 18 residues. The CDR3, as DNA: TGCAGTGCTAGTCCTGTGTGGGCGGGAGGGACTAGCACAGATACGCAGTATTTT. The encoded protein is CSASPVWAGGTSTDTQYF.

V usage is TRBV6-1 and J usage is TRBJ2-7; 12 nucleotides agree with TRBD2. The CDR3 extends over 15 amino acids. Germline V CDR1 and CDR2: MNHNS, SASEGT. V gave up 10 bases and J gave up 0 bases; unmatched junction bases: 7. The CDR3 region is CATGLAGYFSYEQYF. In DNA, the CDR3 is TGTGCCACCGGACTAGCGGGATACTTCTCCTACGAGCAGTACTTC.

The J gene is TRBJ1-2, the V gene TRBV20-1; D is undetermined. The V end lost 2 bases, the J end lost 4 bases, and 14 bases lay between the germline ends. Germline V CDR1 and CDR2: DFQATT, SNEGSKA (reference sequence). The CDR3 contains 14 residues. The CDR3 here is CSARPLTLRYGYTF. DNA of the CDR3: TGCAGTGCTAGACCCTTGACACTTCGCTATGGCTACACCTTC.

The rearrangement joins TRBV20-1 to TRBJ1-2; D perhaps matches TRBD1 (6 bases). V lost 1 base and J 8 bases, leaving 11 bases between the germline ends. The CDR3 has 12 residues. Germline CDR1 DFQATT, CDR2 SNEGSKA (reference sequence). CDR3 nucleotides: TGCAGTGCTAGAGGACAGGTCGGCGGCTACACCTTC. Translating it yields CSARGQVGGYTF.

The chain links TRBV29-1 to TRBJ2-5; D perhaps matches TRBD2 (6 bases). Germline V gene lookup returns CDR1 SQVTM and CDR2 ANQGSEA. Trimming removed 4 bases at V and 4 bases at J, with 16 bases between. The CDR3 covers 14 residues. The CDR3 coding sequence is TGCAGCGTTGGCCCCGTGGGGGGAGGAGAGACCCAGTACTTC. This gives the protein CSVGPVGGGETQYF.

The CDR3 reads CASSGTGPPSTDTQYF. In DNA, the CDR3 is TGTGCCAGCAGCGGGACAGGGCCCCCTAGCACAGATACGCAGTATTTT. The J gene is TRBJ2-3, the V gene TRBV7-6, with 9 bases lining up with TRBD1. Germline V gene data show CDR1 as SGHVS and CDR2 as FNYEAQ. The CDR3 contains 16 residues. The V segment lost 5 bases and the J segment 0 bases; nucleotides outside the gene matches: 6. The complete variable domain, with remaining parts taken from reference TRBV7-6 and TRBJ2-3, reads GAGVSQSPRYKVTKRGQDVALRCDPISGHVSLYWYRQALGQGPEFLTYFNYEAQQDKSGLPNDRFSAERPEGSISTLTIQRTEQRDSAMYRCASSGTGPPSTDTQYFGPGTRLTVL.